This T cell receptor beta chain was identified in a study of blood T cell repertoires in COVID-19. About the research overall: Researchers got acute and convalescent COVID-19 samples from the United States, Italy and Spain. From T cells, B-cell-depleted T cells, or PBMCs came the material, which was cDNA or gDNA.

A few counts support this clone. The germline gives CDR1 SGDLS, CDR2 YYNGEE. The CDR3 contains 15 residues. V was pared by 0 bases and J by 7 bases, with 14 bases between. Authors' analysis steps: Reference gene primers were amplified, and this amplification served to estimate nucleated cell counts. TCRdb's table, derived via immunoSEQ multiplex PCR, lists solely in-frame clones and lacks some. The D gene and trimming were derived from the DNA, and the V and J assignments and clone size from that table. The sample comprises over 100,000 clones, almost 85% of which are singletons, and about 10% rests with the top ten.

The chain is built from TRBV9 and TRBJ1-5; D is possibly TRBD1 (5 bases). The receptor comes from a man in his forties with active or convalescent COVID-19. Sample: peripheral blood. CDR3 bases: TGTGCCAGCAGCGTAGGAGCAGGGAGGGACCAGCCCCAGCATTTT. Amino acid sequence: CASSVGAGRDQPQHF.